The clone carrying this T cell receptor (beta chain) was detected once. Antigen specificity is unknown. The data derive from a study of shared clonotypes between healthy human individuals. Findings and limits, study-wide: Donor clonotype sharing was expected to depend on sequencing depth. Rarefaction showed sorted-subset sequencing was incomplete despite large depth. Shared clonotypes across all four donors exceeded non-shared ones in generation probability.

The assay used deep level. The table came from immunoSEQ multiplex PCR; TCRdb's copy has only in-frame clones and leaves some out. The sample comprises approximately 1.5 million clones, around 98.5% of which are singletons, and over 0.3% rests with the top ten. Trimming removed 6 bases at V and 5 bases at J, with 16 bases between. In germline, CDR1 is SGHAT, CDR2 FQNNGV. The CDR3 runs to 15 residues. The sequenced sample was naive CD4+ T cells sorted from blood. The subset is: CD45RA+ positively selected. This rearrangement joins TRBV11-2 to TRBJ2-2, with D tentatively TRBD2 (5 bases). The origin of this receptor is a man aged 25-45 years in good health. The CDR3 region has the DNA TGTGCCAGCAGTTCTCGAGGGTTTCCGACCGGGGAGCTGTTTTTT. Its protein product is CASSSRGFPTGELFF.